Each of the 25 T cell receptor beta chains below was sequenced from the same sample in a study of blood T cells in healthy people across ages. With a J-beta primer mix and a sample-barcoded 5' primer, a second PCR ran about 7 to 12 cycles. TCRdb fed the 5' RACE reads into MiXCR, producing one record per CDR3 protein. Of hundreds of thousands of distinct CDR3 sequences listed, roughly 64% are singletons. Sequencing was performed on blood. The receptor set was obtained from a man in his thirties or forties in good health.

The chain couples TRBV25-1 to TRBJ2-1, with D uncertain. Trimming cost V 8 bases and J 5 bases, with 7 bases left between them. Per germline, CDR1 MGHDK and CDR2 SYGVNS. The CDR3 has 11 amino acids. In DNA, the CDR3 is TGTGCCAGCCAAGGAAACAATGAGCAGTTCTTC. Its translation is CASQGNNEQFF.

This clonotype was observed a handful of times. For the CDR3, the DNA is TGTGCCAGCAGCCCCCAGTGGGGGGGGAACACTGAAGCTTTCTTT. This encodes CASSPQWGGNTEAFF. The rearrangement joins TRBV7-2 to TRBJ1-1, with a tentative D call TRBD1 (5 bases). The ends were cut back, 5 bases at V and 1 base at J, with 14 bases in the middle. CDR3 length: 15 residues. The germline gives CDR1 SGHTA, CDR2 FQGNSA.

The V gene is TRBV4-2, the J gene TRBJ2-5; 7 positions match TRBD1. There are 16 residues in the CDR3. The ends lost 1 base at V and 3 bases at J; junction bases unmatched: 8. Germline loops: CDR1 LGHNA, CDR2 YNFKEQ. In DNA, the CDR3 is TGTGCCAGCAGCCAAGTAGGGGGCGCCACAGAAGAGACCCAGTACTTC. Protein: CASSQVGGATEETQYF.

This clonotype occurred once. The rearrangement links TRBV20-1 to TRBJ2-4; weak D call: TRBD1 (6 bases). This CDR3 has 12 amino acids. CDR1 is DFQATT, CDR2 SNEGSKA, per germline (reference sequence). This chain's CDR3 is CSSAGDINIQYF. The CDR3 bases are TGCAGCTCGGCCGGGGACATAAACATTCAGTACTTC.

This clonotype was counted a single time. V is TRBV15 and J is TRBJ2-1, with D possibly TRBD1 on 6 matching bases. The ends were cut back, 0 bases at V and 13 bases at J, with 25 bases in the middle. Germline V gene sequence: CDR1 LNHNV, CDR2 YYDKDF (reference sequence). CDR3 length equals 17 residues. This chain's CDR3 is CATSRDPPQGSAETQFF. CDR3 DNA: TGTGCCACCAGCAGAGATCCCCCCCAGGGGAGCGCGGAGACCCAGTTCTTC.

This rearrangement joins TRBV2 to TRBJ2-7; D is uncertain. CDR1 is SNHLY and CDR2 is FYNNEI in the germline V gene. The CDR3 length is 14 residues. Trimming cost V 3 bases and J 0 bases, with 9 bases left between them. As DNA, the CDR3 is TGTGCCAGCAGTGATCCCCTGAGCTCCTACGAGCAGTACTTC. This sequence encodes CASSDPLSSYEQYF.

On this clonotype itself: At one of its ends the junction is not consistent with the germline gene, which may arise from a read error. This sequence joins TRBV29-1 and TRBJ2-1, with TRBD2 matching over 7 bases. This CDR3 is built from 15 residues. Germline CDR1 reads SQVTM; CDR2 reads ANQGSEA. The DNA of the CDR3 is TGCGGCGTTTTGATCGCTAGCGGACCTTACAATGAGCAGTTCTTC. Amino acids: CGVLIASGPYNEQFF.

For the CDR3, the DNA is TGTGCCAGCTCACCGCAGGGATCTTCAGCCTACAATGAGCAGTTCTTC. Encoded protein: CASSPQGSSAYNEQFF. The genes are TRBV18 and TRBJ2-1, with D tentatively TRBD1 (5 bases). Germline CDR1 KGHSH, CDR2 LQKENI. The V end lost 3 bases, the J end lost 2 bases, and 14 bases lay between the germline ends. The CDR3 totals 16 residues.

This chain joins TRBV5-6 and TRBJ2-5; unclear D gene. The CDR3 has 13 residues. V lost 4 bases and J 5 bases, leaving 12 bases between the germline ends. Germline V gene lookup returns CDR1 SGHDT and CDR2 YYEEEE. The CDR3 nucleotides are TGTGCCAGCAGCCCTATAGGTTGGGAGACCCAGTACTTC. Protein product: CASSPIGWETQYF. The full variable domain, in which reference TRBV5-6 and TRBJ2-5 provide the parts outside the CDR3, is DAGVTQSPTHLIKTRGQQVTLRCSPKSGHDTVSWYQQALGQGPQFIFQYYEEEERQRGNFPDRFSGHQFPNYSSELNVNALLLGDSALYLCASSPIGWETQYFGPGTRLLVL.

The chain recombines TRBV20-1 with TRBJ1-2, with TRBD1 matching over 7 bases. The CDR3 is 13 amino acids. CDR1 is DFQATT and CDR2 is SNEGSKA in the germline V gene (reference sequence). V shed 5 bases, J shed 7 bases, and the junction held 10 bases outside the gene matches. CDR3 protein: CSARDRTASGYTF. DNA for the CDR3: TGCAGTGCTCGGGACAGAACAGCTAGTGGCTACACCTTC.

This clonotype was detected a few times. The chain links TRBV28 to TRBJ2-7, with D possibly matching TRBD2 (7 bases). This CDR3 spans 15 amino acids. CDR1 is MDHEN and CDR2 is SYDVKM in the germline V gene. The V end lost 6 bases, the J end lost 2 bases, and 17 bases lay between the germline ends. The CDR3 loop reads CASRNRGEGPYEQYF. The CDR3 nucleotides are TGTGCCAGCAGGAATAGGGGGGAGGGCCCCTACGAGCAGTACTTC.

This chain uses TRBV12-3 or TRBV12-4 with TRBJ1-6; 9 nucleotides agree with TRBD1. V gave up 7 bases and J gave up 6 bases; unmatched junction bases: 10. The CDR3 is 16 residues long. The CDR3 region is CASKKTGGASNSPLHF. The CDR3 DNA sequence: TGTGCCAGCAAAAAAACAGGGGGCGCCTCTAATTCACCCCTCCACTTT.

This sequence joins TRBV20-1 and TRBJ2-3, with TRBD2 identical over 9 bases. Germline CDR1 DFQATT, CDR2 SNEGSKA (reference sequence). V shed 3 bases, J shed 7 bases, and the junction held 5 bases outside the gene matches. The CDR3 runs 13 residues. This chain's CDR3 is CSASGGGVNTQYF. CDR3 DNA sequence: TGCAGTGCTAGTGGCGGGGGGGTAAATACGCAGTATTTT.

This sequence joins TRBV12-3 or TRBV12-4 and TRBJ2-6; no firm D call. The V end was cut by 8 bases, the J end by 0 bases, with 5 bases between. CDR3 length equals 13 residues. CDR3 DNA: TGTGCCAGCGTCCGCTCTGGGGCCAACGTCCTGACTTTC. Encoded protein: CASVRSGANVLTF.

V usage is TRBV20-1 and J usage is TRBJ2-7; 10 bases match TRBD2. CDR1 and CDR2 (germline): DFQATT, SNEGSKA (reference sequence). Germline trimming cut 4 bases from V and 7 bases from J; bases unmatched to any gene: 10. The CDR3 extends over 14 amino acids. The CDR3 loop is CSATLAGVRSEQYF. DNA for the CDR3: TGCAGTGCTACCCTAGCGGGAGTAAGAAGTGAGCAGTACTTC.

V is TRBV4-3 and J is TRBJ1-2; the match to TRBD1 covers 9 bases. Germline CDR1 LGHNA, CDR2 YSLEER. The V segment lost 2 bases and the J segment 2 bases; nucleotides outside the gene matches: 12. This CDR3 has 18 residues. In DNA, the CDR3 is TGCGCCAGCAGCCAAATACAGGGGACAGGGCGAAGAAACTATGGCTACACCTTC. Translation gives CASSQIQGTGRRNYGYTF.

CDR3 coding DNA: TGCGCCAGCAGCTTGGCCTATGCAGGCAATGAGCAGTTCTTC. This sequence encodes CASSLAYAGNEQFF. The chain joins TRBV5-1 to TRBJ2-1; D ambiguous. The CDR3 is 14 amino acids. The germline V gene encodes CDR1 SGHRS and CDR2 YFSETQ. Between the trimmed V and J ends, which lost 0 bases and 6 bases, there was a span of 10 bases.

The chain links TRBV12-3 or TRBV12-4 to TRBJ2-1; D gene unclear. The length of the CDR3 is 14 residues. The ends were cut back, 5 bases at V and 0 bases at J, with 8 bases in the middle. In nucleotides, the CDR3 is TGTGCCAGCAGTGACACGAGCTCCTACAATGAGCAGTTCTTC. Protein sequence: CASSDTSSYNEQFF.

As concerns this clonotype: A much larger clone lies one base from this, so it may be a read error. This CDR3 reads CSHQGAGNEQYF. CDR3 DNA: TGCAGTCATCAGGGGGCGGGGAATGAGCAGTACTTC. The chain links TRBV20-1 to TRBJ2-5; 8 bases match TRBD1. Per germline, CDR1 DFQATT and CDR2 SNEGSKA (reference sequence). This CDR3 region has 12 residues. V trimming: 8 bases; J trimming: 11 bases; junction bases outside the gene matches: 13.

V gene TRBV11-3 combines with J gene TRBJ2-5, with TRBD2 as a possible D gene (5 bases). CDR3 length: 13 amino acids. V dropped 3 bases and J dropped 13 bases, with 18 bases sitting between them. Germline CDR1 and CDR2: SGHNT and YENEEA. CDR3 region: CASSLADSPTLYF. As DNA, the CDR3 is TGTGCCAGCAGCTTGGCGGACTCCCCTACTCTGTACTTC.

This clonotype was observed many times. J is TRBJ2-7 and V is TRBV6-5; 10 bases match TRBD1. J was trimmed by 3 bases and V by 6 bases; bases with no gene match: 2. The CDR3 runs 13 residues. Germline loops: CDR1 MNHEY, CDR2 SVGAGI. Here the CDR3 reads CASRGDRGYEQYF. Written as DNA, the CDR3 is TGTGCCAGCAGAGGGGACAGGGGCTACGAGCAGTACTTC.

This clonotype appeared once. This chain links TRBV2 with TRBJ2-1, with 8 bases identical to TRBD2. The DNA end is a closer match to TRBJ2-7, so the J assignment may be wrong. Germline CDR1 is SNHLY and CDR2 is FYNNEI. The CDR3 is 14 residues long. The CDR3 DNA reads as TGTGCCAGCAGAGGAGGACTAGCATCCGACGAGCAGTACTTC. This sequence encodes CASRGGLASDEQYF.

This chain uses TRBV7-2 with TRBJ1-4; 9 bases line up with TRBD1. This CDR3 has 16 amino acids. Germline V gene sequence: CDR1 SGHTA, CDR2 FQGNSA. V shed 2 bases, J shed 2 bases, and the junction held 3 bases outside the gene matches. CDR3 residues: CASSLRTGVTNEKLFF. The CDR3 bases are TGTGCCAGCAGCTTAAGGACAGGGGTTACTAATGAAAAACTGTTTTTT.

The chain is built from TRBV20-1 and TRBJ1-2; no clear D. The CDR3 runs to 12 residues. Germline assignment: CDR1 DFQATT and CDR2 SNEGSKA (reference sequence). Trimming left V 5 bases short and J 0 bases short, with 7 bases between. The DNA for the CDR3 is TGCAGTGCTGAATTCTCTAACTATGGCTACACCTTC. The encoded protein is CSAEFSNYGYTF.

V gene TRBV27 combines with J gene TRBJ2-7, with TRBD1 matching 9 bases. Germline CDR1 and CDR2: MNHEY and SMNVEV (reference sequence). The CDR3 has 15 residues. V shed 6 bases, J shed 4 bases, and the junction held 10 bases outside the gene matches. The CDR3 region is CASSTPGTGIYEQYF. CDR3 DNA: TGTGCCAGCAGCACTCCCGGGACAGGGATTTACGAGCAGTACTTC.